Here is one T cell receptor beta chain with its context. Its target antigen remains unknown. Base qualities were left out, and no much larger clone turns up one base away. The 39 donors, aged 6 to 90 years, were systemically healthy Caucasian individuals from Russia. Approximately 9.7 milliliters of peripheral blood were drawn from each donor into EDTA-treated Vacutainer tubes. Ficoll-Paque density-gradient centrifugation was used to isolate PBMCs, with at least 6 million per sample. Total RNA was extracted from PBMCs with Trizol reagent, with at least 5.5 micrograms obtained per sample. Naive CD45RAhigh/CD27high T cell percentages were measured by flow cytometry on a PBMC aliquot from every donor. Libraries were prepared through 5' RACE. Sequenced using an Illumina HiSeq 2500. A second PCR of 7 to 11 cycles was performed with a sample-barcoded 5' primer and a J-beta primer mix. A template-switch 5' adaptor carrying 12 random nucleotides introduced a unique molecular identifier onto each TCR beta cDNA molecule. At least 2.5 million CDR3-containing paired-end reads were obtained from each sample. All of the RNA was converted into first-strand cDNA using the Mint cDNA synthesis kit, with a TRBC-specific oligonucleotide serving as the primer. Following uracil-DNA glycosylase treatment, a first 18-cycle PCR with universal primers M1SS and BC2_uni_R was performed on all cDNA. As for the authors' bioinformatics: For normalization, 1 million high-quality reads, each with a distinct molecular identifier, were randomly selected from each sample. Reads sharing molecular identifiers were discarded rather than binned into consensus sequences. MiTCR, with a Q25 quality threshold and the strictest error-elimination algorithm, was used for CDR3 identification, clonotype clustering and error correction. A nonparametric unseen species model using Euler transformation provided a lower-bound estimate of total TCR beta diversity. TCRdb trimmed the raw reads at Q25, called clones with MiXCR and kept productive beta chains. Rows are combined by CDR3 protein, so each entry shows the most common genes and DNA. The V and J calls follow TCRdb's processing rather than the paper's. The sample table contains approximately 900,000 distinct CDR3 sequences; only one count was recorded for around 48% of them. The ten largest clonotypes hold 13% of the sample.

The data belong to a study of blood T cells in healthy people across ages (dated by TCRdb to between 2015 and 2016). For the study in its entirety: In model experiments, roughly one uniquely barcoded TCR beta cDNA molecule per two T cells was captured by template switching. Using deep sequencing normalized with unique cDNA molecular identifiers, the study measured how TCR beta repertoire diversity changes with age. To avoid experimental bias, donors of different ages were randomly spread across the sequencing lanes. For two donors (one aged 18 to 30 and one aged 80 or older), the study analyzed two additional independent replicas of 1 million unique cDNA reads from the same blood draw. Four age groups were formed from the donors: young (average about 17 years), middle-aged (approximately 42), aged (roughly 56) and long-lived (less than 85). The full study reports these points: Estimates of total diversity based on one million sequenced T cells were regarded as lower bounds and as underestimates. Observed TCR beta diversity per million T cells fell roughly linearly with age, and a significant reduction was already apparent by age around 36. Since profiling was done on bulk unsorted PBMCs, naive and antigen-experienced compartments could not be conclusively compared. The percentage of naive T cells measured by flow cytometry correlated strongly with observed TCR beta diversity. The CMV infection status of donors was not known, potentially confounding age-related changes in expanded clonotypes. Compared with the aged group, more naive CD4+ T cells, fewer expanded clones and increased TCR diversity were shown by the long-lived group, suggesting age selection.

Sequencing was carried out using blood. The clonotype comes from a man between 25 and 39 years old in good health.

Here is the DNA: TGTGCCAGCAGCCGAGACCAACACAGGAACACTGAAGCTTTCTTT. Translated, this gives CASSRDQHRNTEAFF. The sequence is built from TRBV12-3 or TRBV12-4 and TRBJ1-1; confidence is insufficient to name the D gene. The junction carries 15 bases between V and J, which are trimmed by 6 bases and 1 base respectively. CDR3 length: 15 amino acids, cysteine to phenylalanine. Just CDR3 DNA is preserved here, 45 bases in frame from base 1.